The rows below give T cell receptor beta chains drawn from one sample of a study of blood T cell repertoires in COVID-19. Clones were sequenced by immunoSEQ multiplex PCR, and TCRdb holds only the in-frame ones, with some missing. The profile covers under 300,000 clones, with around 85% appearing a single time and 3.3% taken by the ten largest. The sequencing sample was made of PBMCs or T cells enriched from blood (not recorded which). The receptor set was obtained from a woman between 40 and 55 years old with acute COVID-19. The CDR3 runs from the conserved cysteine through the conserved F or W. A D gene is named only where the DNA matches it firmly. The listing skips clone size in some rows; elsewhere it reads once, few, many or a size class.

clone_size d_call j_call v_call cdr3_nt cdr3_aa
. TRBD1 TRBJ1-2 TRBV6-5 TGTGCCAGCAGTTACTCAGGACAGGGGAACTATGGCTACACCTTC CASSYSGQGNYGYTF
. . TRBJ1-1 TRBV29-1 TGCAGCGCCGATCGGGGGGAGGGGACTGAAGCTTTCTTT CSADRGEGTEAFF
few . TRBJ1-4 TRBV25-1 TGTGCCAGCAGTGAACATGGGTCTACAGGGCCCAATGAAAAACTGTTTTTT CASSEHGSTGPNEKLFF
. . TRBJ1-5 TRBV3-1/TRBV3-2 TGTGCCAGCAGCCAAGAGCCCGACAGAAATCAGCCCCAGCATTTT CASSQEPDRNQPQHF
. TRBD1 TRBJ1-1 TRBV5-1 TGCGCCAGCAGCTTGGGGGGACAGGGAGGCACTGAAGCTTTCTTT CASSLGGQGGTEAFF
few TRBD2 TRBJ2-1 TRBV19 TGTGCCAGTAGTATTCGTTCCCCTAGCGGGAGGGCCACCCATGAGCAGTTCTTC CASSIRSPSGRATHEQFF
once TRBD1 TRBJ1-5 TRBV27 TGTGCCAGCAGAGCCCGGCAGGGGGCGCGGAGCAATCAGCCCCAGCATTTT CASRARQGARSNQPQHF
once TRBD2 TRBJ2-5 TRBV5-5 TGTGCCAGCAACCACATGACTAGCGGAAAAGAGACCCAGTACTTC CASNHMTSGKETQYF
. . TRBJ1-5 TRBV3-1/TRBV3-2 TGTGCCAGCAGCCAAGCAGGGCAAAGGCAGCCCCAGCATTTT CASSQAGQRQPQHF
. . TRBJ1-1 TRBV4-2 TGTGCCAGCAGCCAAGAAAGGGGAGGGGTCGAAGCTTTCTTT CASSQERGGVEAFF
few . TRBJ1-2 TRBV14 TGTGCCAGCAGCCAAGGTGTGGGGCTGAACTATGGCTACACCTTC CASSQGVGLNYGYTF
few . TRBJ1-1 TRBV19 TGTGCCAGTAGTAATACAGGGACTGAAGCTTTCTTT CASSNTGTEAFF
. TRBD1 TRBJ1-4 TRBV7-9 TGTGCCAGCAGCTCGACAGGGACAGGTGAAAAACTGTTTTTT CASSSTGTGEKLFF
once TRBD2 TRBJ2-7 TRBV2 TGTGCCAGCAGTGAATCCGGGCTAGCGGGAGGAAGGGGCGGCGAGCAGTACTTC CASSESGLAGGRGGEQYF
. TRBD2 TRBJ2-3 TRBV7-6 TGTGCCAGCAGCTTAACCCTAGCGGGGACAGATACGCAGTATTTT CASSLTLAGTDTQYF
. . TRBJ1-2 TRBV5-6 TGTGCCAGCAGCTTACCAACAACAGGGAGCGGCTACACCTTC CASSLPTTGSGYTF
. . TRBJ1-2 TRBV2 TGTGCCAGCAAAAACAGGGCTTCTGGCTACACCTTC CASKNRASGYTF
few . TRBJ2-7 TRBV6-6 TGTGCCAGCAGCCACGGACAGCCCCTTACCGACGAGCAGTACTTC CASSHGQPLTDEQYF